The T cell receptor (beta chain) under discussion was sequenced for a study of OX40 agonist ivuxolimab in advanced cancers. Study-wide context: Of the patients, three showed partial responses, one with hepatocellular carcinoma and two with cutaneous melanoma. Study findings and constraints: Antigens targeted by the expanded peripheral T cells were not determined. Low levels of normalized T-cell clonal expansion also appeared in some nonresponders. On average, CD8+ T cells showed a greater number of expanded clones than CD4+.

Worth noting for this clone: Its antigen is not identified.

Profiling relied on immunoSEQ multiplex PCR, and the TCRdb table lists in-frame clones only, not all of them. The sample consists of about 81,000 clones, around 84% of them appearing once. The material was CD4+ or CD8+ T cells sorted from blood, obtained in a trial of the OX40 agonist ivuxolimab. This clonotype originated in an adult with an advanced solid tumor such as melanoma, head and neck, liver or kidney cancer.

The CDR3 loop is CASSSQGVEAFF. In DNA form, the CDR3 reads TGTGCCAGCAGCTCCCAGGGGGTTGAAGCTTTCTTT. The V call is TRBV7-9, the J call TRBJ1-1, with 7 bases identical to TRBD1. The length of the CDR3 is 12 residues. Germline V CDR1 and CDR2: SEHNR, FQNEAQ (reference sequence). The ends lost 4 bases at V and 7 bases at J; junction bases unmatched: 3.